The rows below give T cell receptor beta chains drawn from one sample of a study of spatial heterogeneity in lung cancer. MiXCR, applied by TCRdb to the 5' RACE reads, yields one record per CDR3 protein. Of 12,000 or so distinct CDR3 sequences in the sample, approximately 11% were seen once. Sequenced material: lung tumor tissue, taken at surgery. The receptors derive from a male donor with early-stage non-small cell lung cancer. The CDR3 runs from the conserved cysteine through the conserved F or W. Fields, in order: J gene, V gene, clone size, D gene, CDR3 DNA, CDR3 protein. A D gene is named only where the DNA matches it firmly. Some rows mark clone size as missing; the rest say once, few, many or name a class of expanded clone.

>TRBJ2-2|TRBV20-1|.|.
TGCAGTGCCCCTCGACTCAACACCGGGGAGCTGTTTTTT
CSAPRLNTGELFF
>TRBJ1-4|TRBV6-5|.|.
TGTGCCAGCAGTTACTCGGCCAGGATGGATGAAAAACTGTTTTTT
CASSYSARMDEKLFF
>TRBJ2-1|TRBV18|medium-sized|TRBD2
TGTGCCAGCACGGGACTAGCGGGGGTCGATGAGCAGTTCTTC
CASTGLAGVDEQFF
>TRBJ1-2|TRBV28|.|.
TGTGCCAGCAATGCCCCCGCCGGAACAAACTATGGCTACACCTTC
CASNAPAGTNYGYTF
>TRBJ1-1|TRBV6-5|many|TRBD1
TGTGCCAGCAGTAGGGGACAGGGGGACGGAACTGAAGCTTTCTTT
CASSRGQGDGTEAFF
>TRBJ2-2|TRBV7-8|.|.
TGTGCCAGCAGCCCCGACGAAAACACCGGGGAGCTGTTTTTT
CASSPDENTGELFF
>TRBJ1-5|TRBV12-3/TRBV12-4|many|TRBD1
TGTGCCAGCAGTTTGGGACAGGGGGCATGGCAGCCCCAGCATTTT
CASSLGQGAWQPQHF
>TRBJ1-6|TRBV20-1|medium-sized|.
TGCAGTGCTAGAACCCCGAGCTCCTATAATTCACCCCTCCACTTT
CSARTPSSYNSPLHF
>TRBJ2-1|TRBV20-1|many|.
TGCAGTCCCCGCCAGGATGAGCAGTTCTTC
CSPRQDEQFF
>TRBJ2-7|TRBV20-1|.|.
TGCAGTGCTGCTCCCTTAGGTGGGTTTTCGGAGGAGCAGTACTTC
CSAAPLGGFSEEQYF
>TRBJ2-7|TRBV10-2|many|.
TGCGCCAGCAGTGACACGGGGACTTCCGACGAGCAGTACTTC
CASSDTGTSDEQYF
>TRBJ2-1|TRBV3-1|many|TRBD2
TGTGCCAGCAGCCAAGGACTAGCGGGGGCCTACTCTAGCTCCTACAATGAGCAGTTCTTC
CASSQGLAGAYSSSYNEQFF
>TRBJ2-7|TRBV4-1|.|.
TGCGCCAGCAGCCAATCTACACAAACCTCCTACGAGCAGTACTTC
CASSQSTQTSYEQYF
>TRBJ2-7|TRBV28|.|.
TGTGCCAGCAGTTTAAGGTGGGGAGCCTACGAGCAGTACTTC
CASSLRWGAYEQYF
>TRBJ1-1|TRBV11-1|many|.
TGTGCCAGCAGCTTAGCGCGGAGGGCGGGAACTGAAGCTTTCTTT
CASSLARRAGTEAFF
>TRBJ1-2|TRBV25-1|.|.
TGTGCCAGCAGTGAATGGGGTAGCGCCGGAATCTATGGCTACACCTTC
CASSEWGSAGIYGYTF
>TRBJ2-2|TRBV6-2/TRBV6-3|many|.
TGTGCCAGCACGACTCCCGGGGAGCTGTTTTTT
CASTTPGELFF
>TRBJ2-3|TRBV15|many|.
TGTGCCACCAGCGGCCTACTAGGGCACCCGATTCCCACACATACGCAGTATTTT
CATSGLLGHPIPTHTQYF
>TRBJ1-1|TRBV24-1|.|.
TGTGCCACCAGTGGAACAGGGAGGAACACTGAAGCTTTCTTT
CATSGTGRNTEAFF
>TRBJ2-5|TRBV5-4|.|.
TGTGCCAGCAGCTTAGGCGGACGGCCACAAGAGACCCAGTACTTC
CASSLGGRPQETQYF
>TRBJ2-7|TRBV6-2/TRBV6-3|.|.
TGTGCCAGCAGATCCTCGACCAACGAGCAGTACTTC
CASRSSTNEQYF
>TRBJ1-1|TRBV2|.|.
TGTGCCAGCAGGAGCACCGGGGGGATGAACACTGAAGCTTTCTTT
CASRSTGGMNTEAFF
>TRBJ1-5|TRBV6-1|many|.
TGTGCCAGCATTCTCGAAAAGGTGACTTACAATCAGCCCCAGCATTTT
CASILEKVTYNQPQHF
>TRBJ1-1|TRBV5-1|many|TRBD1
TGCGCCAGCAGCTTTGGACAGGCCGATCTTTGGGGCACTGAAGCTTTCTTT
CASSFGQADLWGTEAFF
>TRBJ2-7|TRBV10-3|medium-sized|.
TGTGCCATCAGTGAGTCTTCCTACGAGCAGTACTTC
CAISESSYEQYF
>TRBJ2-1|TRBV27|many|.
TGTGCCAGCAGGGGATTTACGTTCGCCGATGAGCAGTTCTTC
CASRGFTFADEQFF
>TRBJ1-2|TRBV6-5|many|.
TGTGCCAGCAGTTACAGGGATAACTATGGCTACACCTTC
CASSYRDNYGYTF
>TRBJ2-2|TRBV12-3/TRBV12-4|medium-sized|.
TGTGCCAGCAGTTTTCGGGCAGCCGGGGAGCTGTTTTTT
CASSFRAAGELFF
>TRBJ1-2|TRBV28|few|TRBD1
TGTGCCAGCAGTCAACCTCGGACAGGGGGCCATGGCTACACCTTC
CASSQPRTGGHGYTF
>TRBJ1-1|TRBV5-4|.|TRBD1
TGTGCCAGCAGCTTTGAGGGGGCCTTGAACACTGAAGCTTTCTTT
CASSFEGALNTEAFF
>TRBJ1-2|TRBV29-1|.|.
TGCAGCGTTGAGACGGGGAGCGCGAACTATGGCTACACCTTC
CSVETGSANYGYTF
>TRBJ2-3|TRBV29-1|many|.
TGCAGCGTTGACCCTAGCACAGATACGCAGTATTTT
CSVDPSTDTQYF